This entry lists 30 T cell receptor beta chains sequenced from one sample in a study of T-cell memory formation after mild COVID-19. TCRdb reprocessed the 5' RACE reads via MiXCR and lists one record per CDR3 protein. The table shows around 160,000 distinct CDR3 sequences, with around a tenth occurring only once. Material: PBMCs or a T cell subset sorted from them (not recorded which). All receptors derive from a man younger than 35 who had mild COVID-19 (a few samples of this study predate the infection). Cell type and time point are not known.

This clonotype was counted a few times. The CDR3 here is CASSAPGNYEQYF. The DNA of the CDR3 is TGTGCCAGCAGCGCCCCAGGGAACTACGAGCAGTACTTC. The chain couples TRBV6-5 to TRBJ2-7, with D perhaps TRBD1 (5 bases). Germline CDR1 and CDR2: MNHEY and SVGAGI. Between the trimmed V and J ends, which lost 6 bases and 3 bases, there was a span of 12 bases. The CDR3 has 13 residues.

This clonotype was recorded many times. The chain has TRBV20-1 and TRBJ2-5; D is undetermined. Between the trimmed V and J ends, which lost 3 bases and 5 bases, there was a span of 10 bases. CDR1 is DFQATT and CDR2 is SNEGSKA in the germline V gene (reference sequence). The CDR3 has 12 residues. The CDR3 bases are TGCAGTGCTAGTTCGTTCAGGGAGACCCAGTACTTC. Residues: CSASSFRETQYF.

This clonotype has a count of ten or more. The chain combines TRBV20-1 with TRBJ1-2, with D possibly TRBD1 on 6 matching bases. Germline V gene lookup returns CDR1 DFQATT and CDR2 SNEGSKA (reference sequence). The length of the CDR3 is 13 residues. Trimming took 0 bases from V and 7 from J, leaving 12 bases between them. The CDR3 protein is CSARDGTSGGYTF. As DNA, the CDR3 is TGCAGTGCTAGAGATGGGACATCGGGTGGCTACACCTTC.

The chain links TRBV9 to TRBJ2-2; 10 bases are a match to TRBD1. V dropped 3 bases and J dropped 5; count of bases not matched to a gene: 10. Per the germline V gene, CDR1 is SGDLS and CDR2 is YYNGEE. The CDR3 runs to 17 residues. CDR3 region: CASSANEGQGMTGELFF. DNA for the CDR3: TGTGCCAGCAGCGCGAATGAGGGACAGGGGATGACCGGGGAGCTGTTTTTT.

This clonotype was detected only a few times. The chain joins TRBV7-3 to TRBJ2-1; 9 bases map to TRBD2. CDR3 length: 15 residues. Germline-derived CDR1 and CDR2 are SGHTA and FQGTGA. The ends lost 1 base at V and 7 bases at J; junction bases unmatched: 5. The CDR3 is CASSLKAGGSNEQFF. CDR3 nucleotides: TGTGCCAGCAGCTTAAAAGCGGGGGGATCGAATGAGCAGTTCTTC.

The chain employs TRBV7-9 and TRBJ1-2, with D unclear. This CDR3 region has 15 residues. The V gene's germline CDR1 is SEHNR and CDR2 FQNEAQ (reference sequence). V gave up 3 bases and J gave up 2 bases, with 13 bases separating them. CDR3: CASSLNQESNYGYTF. Here the CDR3 DNA reads TGTGCCAGCAGCTTGAACCAGGAGTCGAACTATGGCTACACCTTC. The full variable domain, rest sourced from reference TRBV7-9 and TRBJ1-2, is DTGVSQNPRHKITKRGQNVTFRCDPISEHNRLYWYRQTLGQGPEFLTYFQNEAQLEKSRLLSDRFSAERPKGSFSTLEIQRTEQGDSAMYLCASSLNQESNYGYTFGSGTRLTVV.

This clonotype has a count of ten or more. V is TRBV6-5 and J is TRBJ1-2; tentatively, D is TRBD1 (5 bases). Deletions cut 2 bases from V and 4 bases from J, with 11 bases between. Germline values: CDR1 MNHEY, CDR2 SVGAGI. This CDR3 spans 14 amino acids. In nucleotides, the CDR3 is TGTGCCAGCAGTTACCACGGGGGTGGCTATGGCTACACCTTC. As protein: CASSYHGGGYGYTF.

The chain links TRBV7-2 to TRBJ2-3, with unresolved D. The V end was cut by 6 bases, the J end by 2 bases, with 3 bases between. The germline gives CDR1 SGHTA, CDR2 FQGNSA. The CDR3 runs to 11 residues. The CDR3 here is CASRATDTQYF. In DNA form, the CDR3 reads TGTGCCAGCAGGGCCACAGATACGCAGTATTTT.

This chain links TRBV7-2 with TRBJ1-3; D remains ambiguous. The CDR3 is 18 residues long. V lost 6 bases and J 0 bases, leaving 21 bases between the germline ends. Germline CDR1 is SGHTA and CDR2 is FQGNSA. The CDR3 DNA reads as TGTGCCAGCAGGCTTCGACCCCCCGGGATGAGCTCTGGAAACACCATATATTTT. Translated, it gives CASRLRPPGMSSGNTIYF.

This clonotype has a handful of counts. The chain carries TRBV11-2 and TRBJ2-1, with D maybe TRBD1 (6 bases). CDR3 length equals 16 residues. From germline, CDR1 is SGHAT and CDR2 FQNNGV. Trimming took off 5 bases at V and 8 bases at J, with 22 bases between the two ends. The CDR3 loop is CASSRRPEQGSYEQFF. Here the CDR3 DNA reads TGTGCCAGCAGCCGGAGGCCTGAACAGGGTTCGTATGAGCAGTTCTTC.

This clonotype was counted ten times or more. This chain connects TRBV25-1 to TRBJ2-5; D ambiguous. The CDR3 contains 13 residues. Trimming stripped 4 bases from V and 2 bases from J, with 8 bases between. Germline lookup yields CDR1 MGHDK and CDR2 SYGVNS. The CDR3 sequence is CASSVRAQETQYF. The CDR3 bases are TGTGCCAGCAGTGTACGAGCTCAAGAGACCCAGTACTTC.

The chain has TRBV6-5 and TRBJ2-7, with TRBD2 matching 7 bases. Germline assignment: CDR1 MNHEY and CDR2 SVGAGI. This CDR3 contains 15 residues. Germline trimming cut 2 bases from V and 6 bases from J; bases unmatched to any gene: 10. The CDR3: CASSYGGGFVSEQYF. DNA for the CDR3: TGTGCCAGCAGTTACGGGGGGGGGTTCGTCTCCGAGCAGTACTTC.

This clonotype was observed a handful of times. The J gene is TRBJ2-7, the V gene TRBV6-5; possibly TRBD1 for D (6 bases). Trimming pared 5 bases from V and 3 bases from J, leaving 14 bases between. This CDR3 has 14 residues. CDR1 is MNHEY, CDR2 SVGAGI, per germline. CDR3 residues: CASSANRVLYEQYF. The CDR3 DNA sequence: TGTGCCAGCAGTGCCAACAGGGTTCTCTACGAGCAGTACTTC.

The chain couples TRBV20-1 to TRBJ2-7; maybe TRBD2 (5 bases). Trimming stripped 6 bases from V and 6 bases from J, with 15 bases between. The germline CDR1 and CDR2 sequences are DFQATT and SNEGSKA (reference sequence). The CDR3 extends over 12 amino acids. CDR3 nucleotides: TGCAGTGCCGCCAAGGGAGACGGCGAGCAGTACGTC. Translating it yields CSAAKGDGEQYV.

The table lists this clonotype with a few counts. The chain carries TRBV24-1 and TRBJ2-1; 7 bases map to TRBD2. The CDR3 contains 14 residues. Germline values: CDR1 KGHDR, CDR2 SFDVKD. Trimming took 0 bases from V and 7 from J; bases not matched to a gene: 2. CDR3 region: CATSDLRGGNEQFF. As DNA, the CDR3 is TGTGCCACCAGTGATTTGCGGGGAGGGAATGAGCAGTTCTTC.

This sequence joins TRBV28 and TRBJ1-5; the match to TRBD1 covers 10 bases. CDR1 and CDR2 from the germline V gene are MDHEN and SYDVKM. V was clipped by 3 bases and J by 4 bases; unmatched bases: 9. The length of the CDR3 is 17 residues. Here the CDR3 reads CASSFPGGTGENQPQHF. The DNA of the CDR3 is TGTGCCAGCAGTTTTCCCGGCGGGACAGGGGAGAATCAGCCCCAGCATTTT.

This clonotype was seen a few times. The rearrangement joins TRBV19 to TRBJ1-1; D possibly corresponds to TRBD1 (6 bases). The V end was cut by 7 bases, the J end by 8 bases, with 11 bases between. The germline CDR1 and CDR2 sequences are LNHDA and SQIVND (reference sequence). CDR3 length: 11 amino acids. DNA of the CDR3: TGTGCCAGTATGCTCAGGGGAGAAGCTTTCTTT. This encodes CASMLRGEAFF.

This chain links TRBV7-9 with TRBJ1-1; D may be TRBD1 (5 bases). The germline CDR1 and CDR2 sequences are SEHNR and FQNEAQ (reference sequence). The length of the CDR3 is 17 residues. V was shortened by 5 bases and J by 6 bases, with 25 bases between the two germline ends. The CDR3, as DNA: TGTGCCAGCAGCCCCCAGAACTTCGGGATGGGGCGCGCTGAAGCTTTCTTT. This gives the protein CASSPQNFGMGRAEAFF.

This clonotype turned up a few times. The chain has TRBV6-2 or TRBV6-3 and TRBJ2-1; the match to TRBD2 covers 10 bases. CDR1 MNHEY and CDR2 SVGEGT come from the germline V gene. The J segment lost 9 bases and the V segment lost 7 bases, leaving 18 bases of the junction unmatched. The CDR3 has 17 residues. The CDR3 region is CASTHSPAGGVLGEQFF. Written as DNA, the CDR3 is TGTGCCAGCACCCACTCCCCAGCGGGGGGGGTTCTCGGTGAGCAGTTCTTC.

This clonotype was observed a handful of times. The rearrangement links TRBV12-3 or TRBV12-4 to TRBJ1-6, with 12 bases identical to TRBD1. CDR3 length: 15 amino acids. Losses at the gene ends were 5 bases for V and 10 bases for J; bases not matched to a gene: 6. The CDR3 sequence: CASSHPGTGGSPLHF. The CDR3 DNA reads as TGTGCCAGCAGTCATCCCGGGACAGGGGGCTCACCCCTCCACTTT.

The rearrangement uses TRBV4-1 and TRBJ2-7; 8 nucleotides align to TRBD2. Per germline, CDR1 MGHRA and CDR2 YSYEKL. The CDR3 is made up of 15 amino acids. V gave up 2 bases and J gave up 3 bases; unmatched junction bases: 6. CDR3 in DNA: TGCGCCAGCAGCCAATGGTGGCGGGGGGTCTACGAGCAGTACTTC. It encodes CASSQWWRGVYEQYF.

This clonotype came up many times. The junction and the germline gene differ at one end; a read error may be behind it. The chain links TRBV11-2 to TRBJ1-1; D unresolved. Per the germline V gene, CDR1 is SGHAT and CDR2 is FQNNGV. This CDR3 has 13 amino acids. For the CDR3, the DNA is TGTGCCAGCAGCTTAGGGGCGAACGCTGAAGCTTTCTTT. This gives the protein CASSLGANAEAFF.

This clonotype was counted only a few times. One end of the junction varies from germline; a read error may be responsible. The chain is built from TRBV14 and TRBJ2-1; TRBD2 agrees at 9 bases. The CDR3 runs 16 residues. The germline gives CDR1 SGHDN, CDR2 FVKESK. The CDR3 loop reads CASSRGGAGGPNEPFF. The CDR3 region has the DNA TGTGCCAGCAGCCGCGGAGGGGCGGGGGGGCCCAATGAGCCGTTCTTC.

The V call is TRBV5-4, the J call TRBJ2-2; 8 positions agree with TRBD1. CDR1 and CDR2 (germline): SGHNT, YYREEE (reference sequence). The CDR3 is 13 residues long. With V trimmed by 4 bases and J by 5 bases, 1 base remained unmatched. The CDR3 nucleotides read TGTGCCAGCAGCCGGGACAGGACCGGGGAGCTGTTTTTT. This gives the protein CASSRDRTGELFF.

This clonotype was seen more than once but under ten times. The chain recombines TRBV24-1 with TRBJ2-7; tentative D call: TRBD1 (5 bases). V was trimmed by 5 bases and J by 4 bases, leaving 8 bases between them. Per the germline V gene, CDR1 is KGHDR and CDR2 is SFDVKD. The CDR3 extends over 12 amino acids. The CDR3 nucleotides are TGTGCCACCAGTGGACAGACTTACGAGCAGTACTTC. Translating it yields CATSGQTYEQYF.

This clonotype was picked up many times. The rearrangement joins TRBV7-3 to TRBJ2-3, with D tentatively TRBD1 (5 bases). The germline gives CDR1 SGHTA, CDR2 FQGTGA. The CDR3 runs 14 residues. Trimming took 2 bases from V and 5 from J, leaving 11 bases between them. CDR3 residues: CASSLVGVRDTQYF. CDR3 in DNA: TGTGCCAGCAGCTTAGTAGGGGTCCGAGATACGCAGTATTTT.

There are a few counts of this clonotype. J is TRBJ2-5 and V is TRBV6-5; possibly TRBD1 for D (6 bases). The CDR3 sequence is 15 residues long. The germline CDR1 and CDR2 sequences are MNHEY and SVGAGI. The germline V and J ends were trimmed by 2 bases and 5 bases, with 15 bases remaining between them. The CDR3 is CASSYLEGVVETQYF. CDR3 DNA: TGTGCCAGCAGTTACCTTGAGGGGGTGGTGGAGACCCAGTACTTC.

This clonotype was counted only a few times. The rearrangement joins TRBV7-2 to TRBJ1-3; D possibly corresponds to TRBD1 (5 bases). The germline V and J ends were trimmed by 2 bases and 1 base, with 12 bases remaining between them. The CDR3 runs to 16 residues. Looked up from germline, CDR1 is SGHTA and CDR2 is FQGNSA. The DNA of the CDR3 is TGTGCCAGCAGCTTAAATCAGGGAGGTTCTGGAAACACCATATATTTT. This translates into CASSLNQGGSGNTIYF.

The chain joins TRBV2 to TRBJ1-1, with D possibly TRBD1 on 5 matching bases. CDR1 is SNHLY, CDR2 FYNNEI, per germline. The CDR3 is 15 amino acids. V was shortened by 9 bases and J by 6 bases, with 23 bases between the two germline ends. CDR3 sequence: CASYVTSGIMAEAFF. The CDR3 nucleotides are TGTGCCAGTTATGTCACCTCAGGGATTATGGCTGAAGCTTTCTTT.

This clonotype was counted at least ten times. CDR3 sequence: CASSLRRGGEQYV. As DNA, the CDR3 is TGTGCCAGCAGCTTACGTCGTGGGGGCGAGCAGTACGTC. This rearrangement joins TRBV7-2 to TRBJ2-7; D might be TRBD1 or TRBD2, each matching 5 bases. V lost 2 bases and J 6 bases, leaving 11 bases between the germline ends. Germline assignment: CDR1 SGHTA and CDR2 FQGNSA. The CDR3 length is 13 residues.